This entry lists 26 T cell receptor beta chains sequenced from one sample in a study of response to subunit inactivated influenza vaccine. Via MiXCR, TCRdb re-called the RT-PCR reads, giving one row per CDR3 protein. The table records more than 250,000 distinct CDR3 sequences, 21% of them present only once. Material: PBMCs from blood, obtained 21 months after vaccination. The origin of the receptors is a man aged 45-69 years who received an inactivated influenza vaccine.

In the case of this clonotype: This clone may be a read error of a much larger clone one base away. The conserved phenylalanine or tryptophan is not found at the CDR3 terminus, so this likely reflects a read error. This chain joins TRBV7-9 and TRBJ1-1; D uncertain. The germline V gene encodes CDR1 SEHNR and CDR2 FQNEAQ (reference sequence). V was pared by 11 bases and J by 1 base, with 8 bases between. The CDR3 length is 11 residues. The chain's CDR3 is CAGKSNTEAFV. The DNA of the CDR3 is TGTGCCGGTAAGTCGAACACTGAAGCTTTCGTT.

This clonotype was observed a handful of times. The chain employs TRBV6-1 and TRBJ1-6; 7 bases fit TRBD1. Trimming cost V 6 bases and J 11 bases; bases outside gene matches: 13. Germline V gene data show CDR1 as MNHNS and CDR2 as SASEGT. The CDR3 covers 15 residues. The CDR3 DNA reads as TGTGCCAGCAGGGACCGGACAGGCGGCGGTCCACCCCTCCACTTT. Protein product: CASRDRTGGGPPLHF.

This chain uses TRBV2 with TRBJ2-7, with D tentatively TRBD1 (6 bases). The germline V gene encodes CDR1 SNHLY and CDR2 FYNNEI. CDR3 length: 11 residues. The ends were cut back, 4 bases at V and 12 bases at J, with 13 bases in the middle. The CDR3 loop reads CASSAGTSWYF. As DNA, the CDR3 is TGTGCCAGCAGTGCCGGGACAAGTTGGTACTTC.

This clonotype came up a few times. V is TRBV20-1 and J is TRBJ1-2; D gene unclear. Germline V CDR1 and CDR2: DFQATT, SNEGSKA (reference sequence). This CDR3 has 13 amino acids. V lost 5 bases and J lost 1, with 11 bases in between. CDR3 loop: CSAREGNNYGYTF. CDR3 in DNA: TGCAGTGCTCGGGAAGGAAATAACTATGGCTACACCTTC.

A few counts support this clonotype. This rearrangement joins TRBV6-1 to TRBJ2-1; 10 nucleotides line up with TRBD2. Germline V gene sequence: CDR1 MNHNS, CDR2 SASEGT. V lost 6 bases to trimming and J lost 9 bases; unmatched junction nucleotides: 11. CDR3 length: 15 residues. The CDR3 loop reads CASRTSGRARFEQFF. Here the CDR3 DNA reads TGTGCCAGCAGGACCAGCGGGAGGGCCCGTTTTGAGCAGTTCTTC.

This clonotype was seen a few times. The chain carries TRBV20-1 and TRBJ2-5; D unclear. The CDR3 is made up of 16 amino acids. CDR1 is DFQATT and CDR2 is SNEGSKA in the germline V gene (reference sequence). The V and J ends lost 6 bases and 2 bases respectively, with 22 bases between them. The CDR3 DNA reads as TGCAGTGCCGCATTACACTGGCGGACGATGCAAGAGACCCAGTACTTC. Translated: CSAALHWRTMQETQYF.

The chain recombines TRBV5-4 with TRBJ1-4; 8 bases map to TRBD1. Germline V gene lookup returns CDR1 SGHNT and CDR2 YYREEE (reference sequence). The CDR3 has 15 residues. V gave up 3 bases and J gave up 8 bases; unmatched junction bases: 9. This CDR3 reads CASSSYRGIGEKLFF. CDR3 sequence (DNA): TGTGCCAGCAGCTCATACAGGGGGATCGGAGAAAAACTGTTTTTT.

The rearrangement joins TRBV9 to TRBJ2-1, with D possibly TRBD2 on 6 matching bases. This CDR3 region has 12 residues. The V end was cut by 4 bases, the J end by 8 bases, with 10 bases between. Germline CDR1 reads SGDLS; CDR2 reads YYNGEE. CDR3 sequence reads: CASSPRDDEQFF. In DNA, the CDR3 is TGTGCCAGCAGCCCGCGGGACGATGAGCAGTTCTTC.

The chain is built from TRBV29-1 and TRBJ2-1; D is unresolved. This CDR3 comprises 16 residues. CDR1 is SQVTM and CDR2 is ANQGSEA in the germline V gene. Trimming pared 1 base from V and 0 bases from J, leaving 13 bases between. The CDR3 is CSVEGLPHISYNEQFF. For the CDR3, the DNA is TGCAGCGTTGAAGGTCTCCCACACATCTCCTACAATGAGCAGTTCTTC.

The rearrangement links TRBV18 to TRBJ1-5; D unclear. The CDR3 extends over 13 amino acids. Trimming removed 3 bases from V and 4 bases from J, with 7 bases in between. Germline CDR1 reads KGHSH; CDR2 reads LQKENI. The CDR3 spells CASSPNRNQPQHF. The DNA for the CDR3 is TGTGCCAGCTCACCGAACAGAAATCAGCCCCAGCATTTT.

In its sample, this clonotype was seen a few times. V and J are TRBV20-1 and TRBJ2-7; D not certain. This CDR3 contains 12 residues. Trimming left V 3 bases short and J 3 bases short, with 9 bases between. Germline CDR1 reads DFQATT; CDR2 reads SNEGSKA (reference sequence). CDR3 loop: CSASEMSYEQYF. For the CDR3, the DNA is TGCAGTGCTAGTGAAATGAGCTACGAGCAGTACTTC.

The chain has TRBV10-3 and TRBJ2-1; 7 nucleotides line up with TRBD2. The germline gives CDR1 ENHRY, CDR2 SYGVKD. Trimming cost V 2 bases and J 3 bases; bases outside gene matches: 10. The CDR3 is 17 residues long. The CDR3 spells CAISEPRSSGYYNEQFF. CDR3 bases: TGTGCCATCAGTGAGCCCCGGTCTAGCGGATACTACAATGAGCAGTTCTTC.

The rearrangement links TRBV6-5 to TRBJ2-3; no reliable D call. The CDR3 is 16 amino acids. The V end lost 1 base, the J end lost 2 bases, and 13 bases lay between the germline ends. Germline V CDR1 and CDR2: MNHEY, SVGAGI. CDR3 sequence: CASSYFDGVHTDTQYF. In nucleotides, the CDR3 is TGTGCCAGCAGTTACTTCGATGGGGTCCACACAGATACGCAGTATTTT.

The CDR3 DNA reads as TGTGCCAGCAGACAGGGGGCGAGCTACAATGAGCAGTTCTTC. The encoded protein is CASRQGASYNEQFF. The gene calls are TRBV2 and TRBJ2-1; 9 nucleotides align to TRBD1. Germline V lookup: CDR1 SNHLY, CDR2 FYNNEI. CDR3 length: 14 amino acids. V shed 6 bases, J shed 3 bases, and the junction held 3 bases outside the gene matches.

The V gene is TRBV12-3 or TRBV12-4, the J gene TRBJ2-7; D uncertain. The CDR3 covers 14 residues. Between the trimmed V and J ends, which lost 7 bases and 1 base, there was a span of 14 bases. The CDR3 loop is CASTPSSSSYEQYF. As DNA, the CDR3 is TGTGCCAGCACCCCAAGCTCCAGTTCCTACGAGCAGTACTTC.

The rearrangement links TRBV28 to TRBJ1-4; D is unresolved. The CDR3 is 14 amino acids. The germline V gene has CDR1 MDHEN and CDR2 SYDVKM. Trimming took 5 bases from V and 10 from J, leaving 17 bases between them. The DNA of the CDR3 is TGTGCCAGCAGTACATCAGACGCTGTAAGAAAACTGTTTTTT. The encoded protein is CASSTSDAVRKLFF. Full variable domain (rest looked up from reference TRBV28 and TRBJ1-4): DVKVTQSSRYLVKRTGEKVFLECVQDMDHENMFWYRQDPGLGLRLIYFSYDVKMKEKGDIPEGYSVSREKKERFSLILESASTNQTSMYLCASSTSDAVRKLFFGSGTQLSVL.

The rearrangement uses TRBV4-2 and TRBJ2-1; D may be TRBD2 (6 bases). Trimming removed 0 bases at V and 6 bases at J, with 15 bases between. Germline values: CDR1 LGHNA, CDR2 YNFKEQ. CDR3 size: 16 residues. CDR3 in DNA: TGTGCCAGCAGCCAAGAGGCGGTAGCGGCTCTCAATGAGCAGTTCTTC. It is translated as CASSQEAVAALNEQFF.

There are a few counts of this clonotype. V usage is TRBV9 and J usage is TRBJ2-5; 10 positions agree with TRBD1. CDR1 is SGDLS and CDR2 is YYNGEE in the germline V gene. Germline trimming cut 5 bases from V and 5 bases from J; bases unmatched to any gene: 12. The CDR3 sequence is 16 residues long. The CDR3 region has the DNA TGTGCCAGCAGTGACACCGACAGGGGGCCAGGGGAGACCCAGTACTTC. Translation gives CASSDTDRGPGETQYF.

This clonotype was detected only a few times. The chain recombines TRBV7-9 with TRBJ1-2, with unresolved D. V lost 5 bases to trimming and J lost 2 bases, with 12 bases between them. CDR1 is SEHNR and CDR2 is FQNEAQ in the germline V gene (reference sequence). The CDR3 has 14 residues. CDR3 region: CASSPTADNYGYTF. The DNA for the CDR3 is TGTGCCAGCAGCCCTACGGCCGACAACTATGGCTACACCTTC.

In this sample, this clonotype turned up a few times. The gene calls are TRBV20-1 and TRBJ2-1; TRBD1 agrees at 8 bases. The CDR3 is 15 amino acids. Germline V gene data show CDR1 as DFQATT and CDR2 as SNEGSKA (reference sequence). The J segment lost 6 bases and the V segment lost 3 bases, leaving 10 bases of the junction unmatched. Written as DNA, the CDR3 is TGCAGTGCTAGCCCCGGGACAGGTGACCTCAATGAGCAGTTCTTC. Its protein product is CSASPGTGDLNEQFF.

This chain connects TRBV12-3 or TRBV12-4 to TRBJ2-1; 12 nucleotides line up with TRBD2. V lost 4 bases, J lost 3 bases, and 7 bases stayed unmatched. This CDR3 spans 17 amino acids. Here the CDR3 DNA reads TGTGCCAGCAGTTCCGGTCTAGCGGGGGGGCTCTACAATGAGCAGTTCTTC. Its protein is CASSSGLAGGLYNEQFF.

This clonotype was seen a few times. This chain links TRBV12-3 or TRBV12-4 with TRBJ1-6, with 9 bases aligning to TRBD1. The CDR3 spans 15 residues. V lost 0 bases, J lost 7 bases, and 1 base stayed unmatched. CDR3 DNA: TGTGCCAGCAGTTTAGCTGGGACAGGGAATTCACCCCTCCACTTT. Translating gives CASSLAGTGNSPLHF.

As for this clonotype: One end of the junction does not line up with germline, which may come from a read error. The rearrangement joins TRBV19 to TRBJ2-7; 8 bases align to TRBD1. This CDR3 spans 13 amino acids. CDR1 and CDR2 (germline): LNHDA, SQIVND (reference sequence). CDR3 sequence (DNA): TGTGCCAGTAGGGGACAGGCCTCCTACGATCAGTACTTC. Protein sequence: CASRGQASYDQYF.

This chain joins TRBV6-5 and TRBJ2-2; D tentatively reads TRBD1 or TRBD2 (5 bases each). Between the trimmed V and J ends, which lost 0 bases and 4 bases, there was a span of 9 bases. The CDR3 is made up of 15 amino acids. The germline V gene encodes CDR1 MNHEY and CDR2 SVGAGI. The CDR3 here is CASSYSWGTTGELFF. In DNA form, the CDR3 reads TGTGCCAGCAGTTACTCTTGGGGGACCACCGGGGAGCTGTTTTTT.

This chain links TRBV29-1 with TRBJ1-1, with D possibly TRBD1 on 6 matching bases. The germline V gene encodes CDR1 SQVTM and CDR2 ANQGSEA. The CDR3 consists of 16 residues. Trimming took off 4 bases at V and 0 bases at J, with 18 bases between the two ends. In DNA, the CDR3 is TGCAGCGTTGGGGGGGCTGGCGGGATGATGAACACTGAAGCTTTCTTT. This codes for CSVGGAGGMMNTEAFF.

Only a few counts were recorded for this clonotype. The J gene is TRBJ2-7, the V gene TRBV7-2, with 7 bases identical to TRBD2. Germline V gene lookup returns CDR1 SGHTA and CDR2 FQGNSA. Trimming at V came to 0 bases and at J to 7 bases, leaving 9 bases not matched to a gene. This CDR3 spans 15 amino acids. CDR3 sequence (DNA): TGTGCCAGCAGCTTAGCGCCTAGCGGCTTGGGGGAGCAGTACTTC. It specifies CASSLAPSGLGEQYF.